The present T cell receptor (beta chain) was sequenced within a study of blood T cells in healthy people across ages. Study findings and constraints: Long-lived donors had more naive CD4+ cells and higher diversity than aged donors. Without sorted subsets, naive and antigen-experienced compartments could not be conclusively compared.

For the second PCR, which ran for about 7 to 11 cycles, a sample-barcoded 5' primer and a J-beta primer mix were used. MiXCR, run by TCRdb on the 5' RACE reads, gives a single entry per CDR3 protein. The sample yields roughly 930,000 distinct CDR3 sequences, around 48% seen once. Unmatched junction bases numbered 3, after V lost 1 base and J lost 3 bases. The CDR3 covers 15 residues. The germline CDR1 and CDR2 sequences are SGHVS and FNYEAQ. Comments on this clonotype: The antigen is not known.

In terms of origin and age, donors were healthy Caucasian individuals from Russia aged roughly 6 to 95. This chain uses TRBV7-6 with TRBJ2-7, with TRBD2 matching over 10 bases. The sample consisted of blood. The sequence derives from a young man in good health. For the CDR3, the DNA is TGTGCCAGCAGCTTAGATCCTAGCGGGGGCTACGAGCAGTACTTC. Its protein is CASSLDPSGGYEQYF.